This TCR beta chain was recorded in a study of blood T cell repertoires in COVID-19. Study as a whole: Sources were T cells, B-cell-depleted T cells, or PBMCs; the material itself was cDNA or gDNA.

The repertoire was sequenced with immunoSEQ multiplex PCR; TCRdb's copy has only in-frame clones and lacks some. The sample lists hundreds of thousands of clones; 70% to 90% were seen once. Germline V gene lookup returns CDR1 MNHEY and CDR2 SVGAGI. The CDR3 spans 15 residues. The ends were cut back, 6 bases at V and 0 bases at J, with 9 bases in the middle. V usage is TRBV6-5 and J usage is TRBJ1-6; D may be TRBD1 (6 bases). The specimen sequenced was PBMCs or T cells enriched from blood (not recorded which). The sequence was obtained from a man aged 45-60 years who had been exposed to COVID-19. This CDR3 reads CASRADSSYNSPLHF. CDR3 DNA: TGTGCCAGCAGGGCGGACAGCTCCTATAATTCACCCCTCCACTTT.